This record looks at one T cell receptor (beta chain) sequence and its context. Antigen: not known. The data are from a study of blood T cells in healthy people across ages. Points from the study as a whole: A strong correlation was found between TCR beta diversity and the percentage of naive T cells. The CMV status of each donor remained undetermined, and this could have confounded shifts in expanded clonotypes.

CDR1 is LGHNA, CDR2 YSLEER, per germline. With 0 bases clipped from V and 5 bases from J, the junction kept 13 bases outside the gene matches. The CDR3 consists of 18 residues. Using a J-beta primer mix together with a sample-barcoded 5' primer, a second PCR was run for 7 to 11 cycles. TCRdb independently ran MiXCR on the 5' RACE reads; one entry per CDR3 protein. Here the sample spans fewer than 800,000 distinct CDR3 sequences, about half being singletons. This sequence was found in a woman aged 60-70 years in good health. The material sequenced was blood. This chain joins TRBV4-3 and TRBJ1-1; TRBD1 matches at 9 bases. The CDR3, as DNA: TGCGCCAGCAGCCAAGATCGGTATGGGACAGGGTATGAGACTGAAGCTTTCTTT. Translated, it gives CASSQDRYGTGYETEAFF.